Below are 21 T cell receptor beta chains sequenced from a single sample in a study of early stage breast cancer tumors. Assay: immunoSEQ multiplex PCR; the TCRdb copy retains only in-frame clones and omits some. The sample lists approximately 19,000 clones, about three quarters seen once, with around a quarter in the top ten. Sequencing input: blood. Every receptor here comes from a person aged 55 to 70 with breast cancer.

This chain connects TRBV7-9 to TRBJ2-7, with a weak D call TRBD1 (6 bases). The CDR3 spans 15 residues. The V end lost 5 bases, the J end lost 0 bases, and 14 bases lay between the germline ends. In germline, CDR1 is SEHNR, CDR2 FQNEAQ (reference sequence). The CDR3 loop is CASSPRDKSSYEQYF. The CDR3 DNA sequence: TGTGCCAGCAGCCCTCGGGACAAAAGCTCCTACGAGCAGTACTTC. Together with reference TRBV7-9 and TRBJ2-7, the CDR3 gives the full variable domain: DTGVSQNPRHKITKRGQNVTFRCDPISEHNRLYWYRQTLGQGPEFLTYFQNEAQLEKSRLLSDRFSAERPKGSFSTLEIQRTEQGDSAMYLCASSPRDKSSYEQYFGPGTRLTVT.

This clone was detected only once. This sequence joins TRBV19 and TRBJ2-3; weak D call: TRBD2 (5 bases). Germline CDR1 is LNHDA and CDR2 is SQIVND (reference sequence). V shed 4 bases and J shed 2 bases, with 13 bases lying between them. The CDR3 contains 15 residues. The CDR3: CASSNPAELTDTQYF. For the CDR3, the DNA is TGTGCCAGTAGTAACCCAGCGGAACTCACAGATACGCAGTATTTT.

The chain links TRBV25-1 to TRBJ2-7; D is possibly TRBD2 (5 bases). The CDR3 is 14 amino acids. The germline V gene has CDR1 MGHDK and CDR2 SYGVNS. The germline V and J ends were trimmed by 7 bases and 0 bases, with 13 bases remaining between them. DNA of the CDR3: TGTGCCAGCAATAGCGAGGGTGGCTCCTACGAGCAGTACTTC. This encodes CASNSEGGSYEQYF.

The genes are TRBV19 and TRBJ1-6, with TRBD1 identical over 7 bases. The CDR3 consists of 17 residues. The V segment lost 6 bases and the J segment 5 bases; nucleotides outside the gene matches: 13. The germline gives CDR1 LNHDA, CDR2 SQIVND (reference sequence). The CDR3 nucleotides read TGTGCCAGTAGACAAACGGGTGGGACAGCGAATAATTCACCCCTCCACTTT. Protein: CASRQTGGTANNSPLHF.

The table lists this clone with a few counts. In DNA, the CDR3 is TGTGCCATCAGGACCGGGACAGCTTCCGGGGAGCTGTTTTTT. Protein product: CAIRTGTASGELFF. The chain couples TRBV10-3 to TRBJ2-2, with 7 nucleotides matching TRBD1. Germline V gives CDR1 ENHRY, CDR2 SYGVKD. Trimming at V came to 6 bases and at J to 6 bases, leaving 7 bases not matched to a gene. This CDR3 region has 14 residues.

The genes are TRBV7-8 and TRBJ2-5; 9 positions match TRBD2. CDR1 is SGHVS and CDR2 is FQNEAQ in the germline V gene. This CDR3 is built from 17 residues. V lost 5 bases, J lost 5 bases, and 15 bases stayed unmatched. CDR3 in amino acids: CASSPTVAGEGTETQYF. CDR3 sequence (DNA): TGTGCCAGCAGCCCCACCGTAGCGGGGGAAGGGACGGAGACCCAGTACTTC.

The chain employs TRBV6-1 and TRBJ2-7; D remains unclear. V lost 0 bases, J lost 2 bases, and 8 bases lay in between. The CDR3 runs 14 residues. In germline, CDR1 is MNHNS, CDR2 SASEGT. CDR3 region: CASSEAKGPYEQYF. The DNA of the CDR3 is TGTGCCAGCAGTGAAGCTAAAGGTCCCTACGAGCAGTACTTC.

This clone has just a few counts. The chain couples TRBV19 to TRBJ2-1; perhaps TRBD2 as D (6 bases). Trimming removed 4 bases at V and 10 bases at J, with 17 bases between. The CDR3 spans 14 residues. Germline assignment: CDR1 LNHDA and CDR2 SQIVND (reference sequence). The CDR3 DNA sequence: TGTGCCAGTAGTAGGAATCAGGGACTTGGAGAGCAGTTCTTC. It encodes CASSRNQGLGEQFF. The full variable domain, its missing parts supplied by reference TRBV19 and TRBJ2-1, is DGGITQSPKYLFRKEGQNVTLSCEQNLNHDAMYWYRQDPGQGLRLIYYSQIVNDFQKGDIAEGYSVSREKKESFPLTVTSAQKNPTAFYLCASSRNQGLGEQFFGPGTRLTVL.

This clone was seen only once. The rearrangement uses TRBV18 and TRBJ2-3; TRBD2 matches at 12 bases. From germline, CDR1 is KGHSH and CDR2 LQKENI. The ends lost 1 base at V and 6 bases at J; junction bases unmatched: 8. The CDR3 spans 17 residues. The DNA of the CDR3 is TGTGCCAGCTCACCACTGGGACTAGCGGGCCGATCGGATACGCAGTATTTT. Amino acids: CASSPLGLAGRSDTQYF.

This chain joins TRBV4-2 and TRBJ2-7, with 7 bases that match TRBD2. The V and J ends lost 1 base and 5 bases, in that order; junction bases with no gene match: 5. Germline CDR1 is LGHNA and CDR2 is YNFKEQ. There are 14 residues in the CDR3. CDR3 amino acids: CASSQGGAGHEQYF. The CDR3 DNA is TGTGCCAGCAGCCAAGGGGGAGCGGGGCACGAGCAGTACTTC.

The V gene is TRBV6-6, the J gene TRBJ1-1; the match to TRBD1 covers 9 bases. Germline CDR1 is MNHNY and CDR2 is SVGAGI (reference sequence). This CDR3 has 12 amino acids. Trimming took 7 bases from V and 4 from J; bases not matched to a gene: 1. CDR3 sequence: CASNRGPTEAFF. The CDR3 DNA is TGTGCCAGCAACAGGGGGCCCACTGAAGCTTTCTTT.

The rearrangement uses TRBV2 and TRBJ2-5, with D maybe TRBD1 (6 bases). V lost 7 bases and J lost 1, with 13 bases in between. The CDR3 covers 14 residues. The V gene's germline CDR1 is SNHLY and CDR2 FYNNEI. CDR3 region: CASKGVAFQETQYF. For the CDR3, the DNA is TGTGCCAGCAAGGGGGTCGCGTTCCAAGAGACCCAGTACTTC.

The chain is built from TRBV25-1 and TRBJ2-1; tentative D call: TRBD1 (5 bases). In germline, CDR1 is MGHDK, CDR2 SYGVNS. The CDR3 extends over 14 amino acids. Deletions cut 1 base from V and 1 base from J, with 5 bases between. CDR3 nucleotide sequence: TGTGCCAGCAGTGAATCAGGGTCCTACAATGAGCAGTTCTTC. This encodes CASSESGSYNEQFF.

The chain couples TRBV5-4 to TRBJ2-2, with no clear D. Deletions cut 0 bases from V and 5 bases from J, with 8 bases between. In germline, CDR1 is SGHNT, CDR2 YYREEE (reference sequence). The CDR3 runs 14 residues. The CDR3 DNA reads TGTGCCAGCAGCTTGGCCAAAGGGACCGGGGAGCTGTTTTTT. It codes for CASSLAKGTGELFF.

The V and J genes are TRBV19 and TRBJ1-1; 9 bases fit TRBD1. V lost 5 bases, J lost 1 base, and 5 bases stayed unmatched. Looked up from germline, CDR1 is LNHDA and CDR2 is SQIVND (reference sequence). CDR3 size: 15 residues. The CDR3: CASSFGTGQNTEAFF. The CDR3 DNA reads TGTGCCAGTAGTTTTGGGACAGGGCAGAACACTGAAGCTTTCTTT.

The chain links TRBV9 to TRBJ2-1, with D perhaps TRBD2 (6 bases). Trimming took 0 bases from V and 6 from J, leaving 13 bases between them. This CDR3 comprises 15 residues. Germline values: CDR1 SGDLS, CDR2 YYNGEE. The CDR3 sequence: CASSVGWGVINEQFF. The DNA for the CDR3 is TGTGCCAGCAGCGTAGGGTGGGGGGTGATCAATGAGCAGTTCTTC.

The chain employs TRBV5-5 and TRBJ1-2; 10 bases map to TRBD1. After removal of 0 bases from V and 2 bases from J, the junction contained 10 bases not matched to a gene. There are 18 residues in the CDR3. CDR1 SGHKS and CDR2 YYEKEE come from the germline V gene (reference sequence). CDR3 sequence reads: CASSLDLVDRGPNYGYTF. CDR3 nucleotides: TGTGCCAGCAGCTTGGATTTGGTTGACAGGGGGCCCAACTATGGCTACACCTTC.

This clone is deemed large. The chain has TRBV10-2 and TRBJ2-7; D is unresolved. This CDR3 spans 12 amino acids. The V gene's germline CDR1 is WSHSY and CDR2 SAAADI. The V end lost 1 base, the J end lost 2 bases, and 3 bases lay between the germline ends. CDR3 nucleotides: TGCGCCAGCAGTGAGTGGCCCTACGAGCAGTACTTC. Translating it yields CASSEWPYEQYF.

The CDR3 DNA follows: TGTGCCAGCAGCCTTTCCCTAGCGGGAGCCTACAATGAGCAGTTCTTC. This sequence encodes CASSLSLAGAYNEQFF. This sequence joins TRBV7-9 and TRBJ2-1; TRBD2 matches at 10 bases. This CDR3 region has 16 residues. Trimming cost V 5 bases and J 2 bases; bases outside gene matches: 6. CDR1 and CDR2 (germline): SEHNR, FQNEAQ (reference sequence).

The V gene is TRBV6-1, the J gene TRBJ1-1, with 7 nucleotides matching TRBD1. Germline assignment: CDR1 MNHNS and CDR2 SASEGT. The CDR3 runs to 13 residues. The V gene end was trimmed by 8 bases and the J gene end by 14 bases; junction bases not matched to a gene: 17. CDR3 sequence: CASHQTRRDRAFF. DNA of the CDR3: TGTGCCAGCCACCAGACCAGGCGCGACAGGGCATTCTTT.

The J gene is TRBJ2-7, the V gene TRBV18; 9 nucleotides align to TRBD1. Germline CDR1 and CDR2: KGHSH and LQKENI. V was clipped by 3 bases and J by 2 bases; unmatched bases: 14. The CDR3 spans 18 residues. The CDR3 DNA reads TGTGCCAGCTCACCGGTGGAATCGACTGGACAGGGGACCTACGAGCAGTACTTC. Translated, it gives CASSPVESTGQGTYEQYF.